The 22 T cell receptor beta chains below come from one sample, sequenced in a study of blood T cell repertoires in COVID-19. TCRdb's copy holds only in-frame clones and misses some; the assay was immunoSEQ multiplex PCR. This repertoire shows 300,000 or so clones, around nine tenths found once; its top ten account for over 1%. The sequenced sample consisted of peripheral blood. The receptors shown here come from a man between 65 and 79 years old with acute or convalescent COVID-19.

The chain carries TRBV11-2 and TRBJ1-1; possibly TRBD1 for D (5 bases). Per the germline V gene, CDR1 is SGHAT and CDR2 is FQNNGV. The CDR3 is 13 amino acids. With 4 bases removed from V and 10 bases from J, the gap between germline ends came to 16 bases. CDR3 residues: CASSSQVVGGAFF. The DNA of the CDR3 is TGTGCCAGCAGCTCACAGGTAGTCGGCGGAGCTTTCTTT.

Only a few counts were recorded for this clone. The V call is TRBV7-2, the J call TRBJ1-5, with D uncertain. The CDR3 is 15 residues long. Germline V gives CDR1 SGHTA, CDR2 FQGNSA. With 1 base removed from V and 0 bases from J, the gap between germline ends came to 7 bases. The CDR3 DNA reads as TGTGCCAGCAGCTTAGACGGGAGTAGCAATCAGCCCCAGCATTTT. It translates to CASSLDGSSNQPQHF.

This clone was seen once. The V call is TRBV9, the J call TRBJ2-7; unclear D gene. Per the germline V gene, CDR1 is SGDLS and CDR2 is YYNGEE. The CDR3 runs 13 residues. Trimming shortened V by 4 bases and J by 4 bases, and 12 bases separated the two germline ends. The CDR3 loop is CASSSPPLYEQYF. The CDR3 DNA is TGTGCCAGCAGCTCCCCTCCCCTGTACGAGCAGTACTTC.

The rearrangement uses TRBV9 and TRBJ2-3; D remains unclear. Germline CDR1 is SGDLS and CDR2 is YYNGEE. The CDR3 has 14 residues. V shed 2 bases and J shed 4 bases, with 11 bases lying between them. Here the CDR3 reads CASSVRSFPDTQYF. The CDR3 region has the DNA TGTGCCAGCAGCGTGAGAAGCTTCCCAGATACGCAGTATTTT.

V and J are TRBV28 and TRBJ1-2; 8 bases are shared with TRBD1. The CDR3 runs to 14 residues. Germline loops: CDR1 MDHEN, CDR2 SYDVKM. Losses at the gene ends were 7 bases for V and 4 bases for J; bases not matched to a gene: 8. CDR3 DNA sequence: TGTGCCAGCAACGGAGGACAGGGACCCTATGGCTACACCTTC. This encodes CASNGGQGPYGYTF.

The DNA of the CDR3 is TGTGCCAGCTCACTGTACTCCGCTGAAGCTTTCTTT. Protein product: CASSLYSAEAFF. V and J are TRBV5-5 and TRBJ1-1; the D is unclear. Germline V lookup: CDR1 SGHKS, CDR2 YYEKEE (reference sequence). Trimming stripped 7 bases from V and 6 bases from J, with 13 bases between. This CDR3 has 12 amino acids.

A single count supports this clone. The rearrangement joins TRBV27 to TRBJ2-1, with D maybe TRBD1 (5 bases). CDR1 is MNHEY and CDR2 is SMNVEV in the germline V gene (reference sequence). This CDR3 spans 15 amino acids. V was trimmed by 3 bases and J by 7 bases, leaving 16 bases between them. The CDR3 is CASSFRGRAANEQFF. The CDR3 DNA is TGTGCCAGCAGTTTTCGTGGCAGGGCGGCGAATGAGCAGTTCTTC.

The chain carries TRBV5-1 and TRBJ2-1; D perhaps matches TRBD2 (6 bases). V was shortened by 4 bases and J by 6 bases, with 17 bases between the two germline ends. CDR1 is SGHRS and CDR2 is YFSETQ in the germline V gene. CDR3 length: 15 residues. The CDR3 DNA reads TGCGCCAGCAGCGGATGGGGATCGGGGGTCAATGAGCAGTTCTTC. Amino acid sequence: CASSGWGSGVNEQFF. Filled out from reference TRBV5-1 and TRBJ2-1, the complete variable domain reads KAGVTQTPRYLIKTRGQQVTLSCSPISGHRSVSWYQQTPGQGLQFLFEYFSETQRNKGNFPGRFSGRQFSNSRSEMNVSTLELGDSALYLCASSGWGSGVNEQFFGPGTRLTVL.

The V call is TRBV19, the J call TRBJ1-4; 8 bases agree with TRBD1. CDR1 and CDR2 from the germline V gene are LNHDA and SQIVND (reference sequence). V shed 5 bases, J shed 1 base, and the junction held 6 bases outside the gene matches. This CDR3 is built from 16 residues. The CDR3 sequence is CASSPLTGETNEKLFF. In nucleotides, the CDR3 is TGTGCCAGTAGTCCGCTGACAGGGGAAACTAATGAAAAACTGTTTTTT.

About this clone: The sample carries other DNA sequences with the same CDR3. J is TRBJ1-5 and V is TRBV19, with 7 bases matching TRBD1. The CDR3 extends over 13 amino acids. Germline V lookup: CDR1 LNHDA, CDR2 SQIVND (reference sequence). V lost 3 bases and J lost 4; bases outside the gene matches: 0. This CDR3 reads CASSIRGNQPQHF. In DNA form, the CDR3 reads TGTGCCAGTAGTATCAGGGGGAATCAGCCCCAGCATTTT.

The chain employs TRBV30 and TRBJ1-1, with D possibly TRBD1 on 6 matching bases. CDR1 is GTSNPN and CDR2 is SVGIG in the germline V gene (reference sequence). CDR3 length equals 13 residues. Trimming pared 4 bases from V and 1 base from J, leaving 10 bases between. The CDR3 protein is CAWTLTGNTEAFF. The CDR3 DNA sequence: TGTGCCTGGACTCTGACAGGGAACACTGAAGCTTTCTTT.

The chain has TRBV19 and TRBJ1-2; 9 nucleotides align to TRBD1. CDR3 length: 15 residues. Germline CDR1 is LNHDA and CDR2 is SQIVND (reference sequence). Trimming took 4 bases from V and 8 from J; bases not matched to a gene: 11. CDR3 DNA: TGTGCCAGTAGTACAACAGGGGGCTCTGTAAGAGGCTACACCTTC. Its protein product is CASSTTGGSVRGYTF.

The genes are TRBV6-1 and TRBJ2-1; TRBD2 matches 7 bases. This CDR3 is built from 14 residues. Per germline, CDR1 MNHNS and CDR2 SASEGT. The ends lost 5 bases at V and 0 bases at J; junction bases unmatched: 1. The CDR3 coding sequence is TGTGCCAGCAGTACGGGGGGCTCCTACAATGAGCAGTTCTTC. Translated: CASSTGGSYNEQFF.

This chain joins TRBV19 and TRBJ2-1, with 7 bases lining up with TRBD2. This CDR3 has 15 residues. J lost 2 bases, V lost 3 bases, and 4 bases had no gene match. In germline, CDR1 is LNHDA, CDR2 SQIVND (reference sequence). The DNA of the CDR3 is TGTGCCAGTAGTATCAGACTAGCAGCCTACAATGAGCAGTTCTTC. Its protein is CASSIRLAAYNEQFF.

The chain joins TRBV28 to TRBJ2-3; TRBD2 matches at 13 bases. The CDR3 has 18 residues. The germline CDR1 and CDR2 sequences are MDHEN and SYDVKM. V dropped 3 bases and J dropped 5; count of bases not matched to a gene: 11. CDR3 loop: CASSFSTSGRAVQDTQYF. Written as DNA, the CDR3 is TGTGCCAGCAGTTTCAGTACTAGCGGGAGGGCCGTACAAGATACGCAGTATTTT.

CDR3 sequence: CASSARPGVNPKETQYF. Written as DNA, the CDR3 is TGTGCCAGCAGCGCACGCCCAGGGGTGAACCCAAAAGAGACCCAGTACTTC. This rearrangement joins TRBV3-1 (or the pseudogene TRBV3-2) to TRBJ2-5, with D tentatively TRBD1 (6 bases). This CDR3 has 17 amino acids. V was trimmed by 5 bases and J by 3 bases, leaving 22 bases between them. Germline CDR1 is LGHDT and CDR2 is YNNKEL (reference sequence).

The CDR3 spells CASSPRQTIYSELFF. The CDR3 region has the DNA TGTGCCAGTAGTCCCCGACAGACAATTTATTCGGAACTGTTTTTT. This chain connects TRBV19 to TRBJ1-4; D is possibly TRBD1 (5 bases). This CDR3 spans 15 amino acids. Trimming cost V 5 bases and J 12 bases, with 22 bases left between them. Germline V gene data show CDR1 as LNHDA and CDR2 as SQIVND (reference sequence).

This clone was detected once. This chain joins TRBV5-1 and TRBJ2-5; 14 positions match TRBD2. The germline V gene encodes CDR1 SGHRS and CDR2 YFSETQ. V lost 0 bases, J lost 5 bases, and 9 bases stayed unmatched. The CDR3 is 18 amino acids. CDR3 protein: CASSLARLAGGPEETQYF. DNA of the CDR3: TGCGCCAGCAGCTTGGCGAGACTAGCGGGAGGGCCTGAGGAGACCCAGTACTTC.

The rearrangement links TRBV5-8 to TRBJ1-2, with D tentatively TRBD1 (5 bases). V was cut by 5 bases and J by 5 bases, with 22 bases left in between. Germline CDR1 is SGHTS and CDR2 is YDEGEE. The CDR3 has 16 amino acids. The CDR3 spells CASRESGAGTEYGYTF. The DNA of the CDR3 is TGTGCCAGCAGGGAGAGTGGGGCGGGGACTGAGTATGGCTACACCTTC.

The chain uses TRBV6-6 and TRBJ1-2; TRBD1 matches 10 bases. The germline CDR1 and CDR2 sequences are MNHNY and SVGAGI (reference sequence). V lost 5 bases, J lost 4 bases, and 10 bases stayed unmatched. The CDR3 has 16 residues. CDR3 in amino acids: CASSTGQGRPGYGYTF. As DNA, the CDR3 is TGTGCCAGCAGTACGGGACAGGGGCGCCCGGGCTATGGCTACACCTTC.

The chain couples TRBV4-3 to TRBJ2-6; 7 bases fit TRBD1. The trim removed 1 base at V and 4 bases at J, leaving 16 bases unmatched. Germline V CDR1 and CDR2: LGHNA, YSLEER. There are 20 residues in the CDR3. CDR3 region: CASSQALEGASAPGANVLTF. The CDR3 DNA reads TGCGCCAGCAGCCAAGCCCTAGAGGGGGCTTCGGCTCCGGGGGCCAACGTCCTGACTTTC.

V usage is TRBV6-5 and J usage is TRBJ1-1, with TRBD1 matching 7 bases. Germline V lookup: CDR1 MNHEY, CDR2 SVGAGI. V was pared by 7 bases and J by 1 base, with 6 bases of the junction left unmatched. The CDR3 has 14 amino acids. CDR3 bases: TGTGCCAGCACCGAACAGGGGAGGAACACTGAAGCTTTCTTT. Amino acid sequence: CASTEQGRNTEAFF.